Presented here are 18 T cell receptor beta chains from one specimen sequenced in a study of blood T cell repertoires in COVID-19. Sequencing used immunoSEQ multiplex PCR; TCRdb keeps in-frame clones, though not all of them. Of about 55,000 clones listed, about nine tenths are singletons. Sequencing input: peripheral blood. These receptors originate from a man between 35 and 55 years old with acute or convalescent COVID-19.

The V and J genes are TRBV27 and TRBJ2-7, with 11 bases fitting TRBD1. This CDR3 has 13 residues. Trimming cost V 10 bases and J 4 bases; bases outside gene matches: 6. Per germline, CDR1 MNHEY and CDR2 SMNVEV (reference sequence). The CDR3 region is CATRTGGKYEQYF. DNA of the CDR3: TGTGCCACGAGGACAGGGGGCAAGTACGAGCAGTACTTC.

This clone has just one count. V and J are TRBV25-1 and TRBJ2-2, with 7 bases identical to TRBD1. The V gene's germline CDR1 is MGHDK and CDR2 SYGVNS. Trimming at V came to 4 bases and at J to 1 base, leaving 3 bases not matched to a gene. The CDR3 totals 15 residues. CDR3 protein: CASSARTGNTGELFF. CDR3 nucleotide sequence: TGTGCCAGCAGTGCCAGGACAGGGAACACCGGGGAGCTGTTTTTT.

The rearrangement joins TRBV24-1 to TRBJ1-4, with TRBD1 as a possible D gene (6 bases). This CDR3 is 20 amino acids long. Between the trimmed V and J ends, which lost 3 bases and 5 bases, there was a span of 27 bases. Germline lookup yields CDR1 KGHDR and CDR2 SFDVKD. The CDR3 nucleotides are TGTGCCACCAGTGATCCTTCTCCAGGGGAACCCCGTCCCGAAAATGAAAAACTGTTTTTT. This translates into CATSDPSPGEPRPENEKLFF.

The chain employs TRBV27 and TRBJ1-5; 7 nucleotides agree with TRBD1. The germline CDR1 and CDR2 sequences are MNHEY and SMNVEV (reference sequence). The CDR3 runs to 17 residues. After removal of 3 bases from V and 0 bases from J, the junction contained 8 bases not matched to a gene. CDR3 nucleotide sequence: TGTGCCAGCAGTTTCTTATCGACAGGGTATAGCAATCAGCCCCAGCATTTT. Amino acids: CASSFLSTGYSNQPQHF.

The rearrangement links TRBV2 to TRBJ2-1; D uncertain. V lost 3 bases and J lost 0, with 9 bases in between. The germline gives CDR1 SNHLY, CDR2 FYNNEI. This CDR3 has 15 residues. CDR3 bases: TGTGCCAGCAGTGAGAGTCGTGACTCCTACAATGAGCAGTTCTTC. Residues: CASSESRDSYNEQFF.

This sequence joins TRBV10-3 and TRBJ2-1, with a weak D call TRBD1 (6 bases). Germline-derived CDR1 and CDR2 are ENHRY and SYGVKD. Deletions cut 8 bases from V and 7 bases from J, with 15 bases between. The CDR3 spans 13 residues. The CDR3 coding sequence is TGTGCCATCGGGACATTACCAGGGAATGAGCAGTTCTTC. This codes for CAIGTLPGNEQFF.

This sequence joins TRBV12-3 or TRBV12-4 and TRBJ1-2; 7 positions match TRBD1. V was pared by 10 bases and J by 3 bases, with 5 bases of the junction left unmatched. The length of the CDR3 is 12 residues. The CDR3 sequence: CATRQGHYGYTF. In DNA, the CDR3 is TGTGCCACAAGACAGGGACACTATGGCTACACCTTC.

The V call is TRBV29-1, the J call TRBJ1-5, with a possible D match to TRBD1 (5 bases). This CDR3 spans 13 amino acids. V was shortened by 6 bases and J by 3 bases, with 12 bases between the two germline ends. CDR1 and CDR2 from the germline V gene are SQVTM and ANQGSEA. CDR3 sequence (DNA): TGCAGCGTGGGGACGGGAGACAATCAGCCCCAGCATTTT. Protein sequence: CSVGTGDNQPQHF.

Here the CDR3 reads CASSIVGLAGLQETQYF. Here the CDR3 DNA reads TGTGCCAGTAGTATAGTAGGGCTAGCGGGATTGCAAGAGACCCAGTACTTC. The V gene is TRBV19, the J gene TRBJ2-5; 9 bases match TRBD2. The V gene end was trimmed by 1 base and the J gene end by 2 bases; junction bases not matched to a gene: 8. CDR1 and CDR2 from the germline V gene are LNHDA and SQIVND (reference sequence). The length of the CDR3 is 17 residues.

The V call is TRBV4-2, the J call TRBJ1-2, with unresolved D. The CDR3 loop spans 16 amino acids. Germline loops: CDR1 LGHNA, CDR2 YNFKEQ. V lost 0 bases and J lost 3, with 14 bases in between. The CDR3 bases are TGTGCCAGCAGCCAAGAAGCGGAGGTCCGCTACTATGGCTACACCTTC. It yields the protein CASSQEAEVRYYGYTF.

Here the CDR3 DNA reads TGTGCCAGCAGCGATCCCGGCGGGAGGAGCACAGATACGCAGTATTTT. It specifies CASSDPGGRSTDTQYF. The chain has TRBV9 and TRBJ2-3; 8 nucleotides line up with TRBD2. Germline V lookup: CDR1 SGDLS, CDR2 YYNGEE. The CDR3 has 16 residues. V lost 3 bases to trimming and J lost 0 bases; unmatched junction nucleotides: 6.

The rearrangement uses TRBV10-1 and TRBJ2-7; TRBD2 matches at 7 bases. V was clipped by 5 bases and J by 7 bases; unmatched bases: 11. CDR1 WNHNN and CDR2 SYGVQD come from the germline V gene (reference sequence). This CDR3 contains 14 residues. Here the CDR3 reads CASSQGGPSGEQYF. Here the CDR3 DNA reads TGCGCCAGCAGTCAGGGAGGGCCCTCGGGGGAGCAGTACTTC.

The table lists this clone with a few counts. The chain links TRBV9 to TRBJ1-1; D is unclear. V dropped 4 bases and J dropped 4 bases, with 17 bases sitting between them. The CDR3 is 15 residues long. Per germline, CDR1 SGDLS and CDR2 YYNGEE. The CDR3 is CASSPGIGGGTEAFF. For the CDR3, the DNA is TGTGCCAGCAGCCCCGGGATAGGAGGAGGCACTGAAGCTTTCTTT.

The V gene is TRBV6-5, the J gene TRBJ1-2; TRBD1 matches at 10 bases. The junction had 5 bases not matched to a gene; V was cut back by 5 bases and J by 8 bases. The CDR3 covers 13 residues. The germline V gene has CDR1 MNHEY and CDR2 SVGAGI. The CDR3 spells CASSRQGAPGYTF. The CDR3 DNA is TGTGCCAGCAGTCGACAGGGGGCGCCGGGCTACACCTTC.

This sequence joins TRBV27 and TRBJ2-7; 9 nucleotides agree with TRBD2. The CDR3 covers 14 residues. Germline CDR1 MNHEY, CDR2 SMNVEV (reference sequence). V was pared by 8 bases and J by 4 bases, with 9 bases of the junction left unmatched. The DNA of the CDR3 is TGTGCCAGCCGGCCGGGACTAGCTTGGTACGAGCAGTACTTC. This sequence encodes CASRPGLAWYEQYF.

The chain has TRBV7-9 and TRBJ1-4, with 10 bases matching TRBD1. Per germline, CDR1 SEHNR and CDR2 FQNEAQ (reference sequence). Germline trimming cut 2 bases from V and 6 bases from J; bases unmatched to any gene: 3. CDR3 length: 15 residues. The CDR3 here is CASSLLGTGDEKLFF. CDR3 in DNA: TGTGCCAGCAGCTTATTGGGGACAGGGGATGAAAAACTGTTTTTT.

The chain employs TRBV5-1 and TRBJ1-1; unclear D gene. The CDR3 covers 13 residues. CDR1 and CDR2 (germline): SGHRS, YFSETQ. The V end was cut by 6 bases, the J end by 1 base, with 10 bases between. CDR3 DNA: TGCGCCAGCAAAATTGGCGGGAACACTGAAGCTTTCTTT. This translates into CASKIGGNTEAFF.

Here the CDR3 reads CASIGLAGVETQYF. In DNA, the CDR3 is TGTGCCAGCATTGGACTAGCGGGAGTAGAGACCCAGTACTTC. The chain has TRBV2 and TRBJ2-5; 13 bases map to TRBD2. Trimming took 7 bases from V and 4 from J; bases not matched to a gene: 3. The CDR3 runs 14 residues. Germline CDR1 and CDR2: SNHLY and FYNNEI. Using reference TRBV2 and TRBJ2-5 for the parts outside the CDR3, the full variable domain is EPEVTQTPSHQVTQMGQEVILRCVPISNHLYFYWYRQILGQKVEFLVSFYNNEISEKSEIFDDQFSVERPDGSNFTLKIRSTKLEDSAMYFCASIGLAGVETQYFGPGTRLLVL.